This T cell receptor beta chain was captured by sequencing in a study of beta chain features in type 1 diabetes (dated by TCRdb to the late 2010s). Turning to the overall study: Mean age, gender distribution, total cell number and subset yield did not differ between patients and healthy donors. Across all samples, 90 million to 130 million sorted cells were examined, and cell number per subset correlated strongly with RNA yield. The study compared the TCRB repertoires of sorted circulating CD4+ T cell subsets in recently diagnosed type 1 diabetes patients with those in matched healthy donors. Naive and central memory subsets were obtained from all 30 or so donors, but regulatory and stem cell-like memory subsets were isolated from only 8 patients and roughly eight healthy donors. Results the study describes overall, beyond this receptor: Sequencing cDNA rather than genomic DNA could over-represent highly expressing activated cells, although activation and CD3 levels did not differ between groups. HLA sub-analyses involved small numbers of individuals, so any influence of HLA type on TCRB rearrangement remained unresolved. PCR may preferentially amplify shorter templates, but because patient and control samples were amplified and corrected together, any resulting skew would affect both groups equally. Naive, central memory and regulatory TCRB repertoires appeared more similar among patients than among healthy donors. Fewer insertions and more nucleotide deletions at VDJ recombination sites were observed in patients with type 1 diabetes, implying thymic rearrangement abnormalities. In all four CD4+ subsets, TCRB CDR3 length was moderately but significantly shorter in type 1 diabetes patients.

A single peripheral blood draw of approximately 120 mL on average was collected from each donor into heparinised tubes. A BD FACSAria II was used to sort naive, central memory, regulatory and stem cell-like memory CD4+ T cells with a panel that included CD45RO, CCR7, CD25, CD127, CD95 and CD27. Every sorted population had a purity above 98%. PBMCs were isolated right away by Lymphoprep density gradient centrifugation and were stained directly, without culture. So that batch effects would be minimized, each experiment stained and sorted samples in pairs, pairing one healthy donor with one patient. Per the germline V gene (reference sequence), GTSNPN is the CDR1 and SVGIG is the CDR2. The V and J ends are trimmed by 2 bases and 7 bases, leaving 20 bases between them. Inclusive of the bounding cysteine and phenylalanine, the CDR3 is 15 residues long. The sequence is cut down to CDR3 DNA, 45 bases in frame from base 1.

This clone was seen a few times. Its antigen is not yet known. Nothing much larger sits one base from this clone, and base qualities are not available. The entire amount of isolated RNA was reverse transcribed using the High Capacity cDNA Reverse Transcription Kit, so the sequenced TCRB transcripts were expressed ones. Naive, central memory and regulatory T cell samples underwent deep immunoSEQ sequencing, averaging approximately 3.5 million total reads per sample. After sorted cells were lysed in RLT buffer, RNA was extracted with DNase-treated RNeasy Micro or Mini kits, with the choice depending on cell number. To prevent cross-contamination, each cell subset was processed individually, whereas patient and healthy donor samples were processed jointly. The immunoSEQ multiplex PCR was used to amplify TCRB sequences from cDNA, yielding 87-bp fragments that span the CDR3 region. Amplicons were sequenced on the Illumina HiSeq platform. On the authors' methods: PCR bias was computationally corrected using synthetic template baselines, reads within Hamming distance 2 were collapsed, and singletons that could not be merged were discarded. Reads were aligned to IMGT to assign V, D and J genes, CDR3 length, and insertions or deletions at six rearrangement sites. Clonotype counts were normalized to sorted cell number within each subset before computing true diversity and Gini coefficients with the tcR R package. The overlap coefficient, calculated on TCRB nucleotide sequences, was used to measure repertoire sharing. Out-of-frame TCRB sequences from naive cells were analyzed as a proxy for the pre-selection repertoire. This immuneACCESS table, as held by TCRdb, lists in-frame sequences with V and J called but not all clones. Of the missing ones, under half trace to an unresolved V gene in checked studies; the others have no known cause. V and J calls and clone size follow that table, whereas D and trimming were derived from the DNA. This sample lists just over 600,000 clones; about 16% were detected once. Jointly, the top ten make up roughly 0.098% of the sample.

The sequenced sample consisted of naive CD4+ T cells from blood. The cell subset or site label for this specimen denotes: true naive CD4+ T cells. The receptor was derived from a man aged 18 to 30 in good health. Recombination connected TRBV30 to TRBJ1-2; the D gene is not confidently resolved. In nucleotides, the sequence is TGTGCCTGGAGTACCCCAAATGGGATGGTGACTGGCTACACCTTC. Translation gives CAWSTPNGMVTGYTF. The reference TRBV30 and TRBJ1-2 proteins fill in what lies around the CDR3, so the full variable domain reads SQTIHQWPATLVQPVGSPLSLECTVEGTSNPNLYWYRQAAGRGLQLLFYSVGIGQISSEVPQNLSASRPQDRQFILSSKKLLLSDSGFYLCAWSTPNGMVTGYTFGSGTRLTVV.